This T cell receptor (beta chain) was found in a study of blood T cell repertoires in COVID-19 (dated by TCRdb to between 2020 and 2021). Looking at the study overall: Samples from collaborators originated in the United States, Italy and Spain and spanned both the acute and convalescent phases of COVID-19. Nearly every sample came with metadata listing a de-identified subject ID, COVID-19 status, age in years and sex. The prospective study material was composed of cDNA or gDNA derived from T cells, B-cell-depleted T cells, or PBMCs. Subjects who had been exposed to COVID-19, were actively infected with it, or had recovered from it provided the deeply sampled blood TCRbeta repertoires that made up the dataset. The repertoires were released in a freely available public database meant as a resource for research on the immune response to SARS-CoV-2. The samples were drawn from two sources: the first 160 participants of the ongoing ImmuneRACE study, and 1,254 subjects contributed by 6 global collaborators. Where available, HLA class I and class II types were taken from metadata supplied by the sample provider and were not determined by assay-based typing.

The investigation overall reported the following: How much clinical and demographic metadata was included differed by source and by participant, and the metadata was provided uncurated.

The immunoSEQ Assay, a bias-controlled multiplex PCR, was used to amplify TCRbeta CDR3 regions from genomic DNA. In the source study's methods: The number of nucleated cells in each sample was estimated from the amplification of reference gene primers within the assay. Sequence reads were collapsed and filtered to measure the absolute abundance of every unique TCRbeta CDR3 rearrangement. For each sample, productive Simpson clonality was calculated as the square root of Simpson's diversity index across productive rearrangements. The clones in this table, taken by TCRdb from immuneACCESS, are in-frame only. Not every clone is retained; where verified, under half of the shortfall comes from an unresolved V gene, and the cause of the rest is unknown. That table gives V, J and clone size, and the DNA gave D and trimming. In all, the sample holds fewer than 350,000 clones, and less than 95% of those were seen once. The ten biggest clones cover approximately 3% of the sample.

The CDR3 starts with the cysteine, ends with the phenylalanine, and has 16 residues. Only the CDR3 DNA is retained, 48 bases long and in frame from the first base. V is pruned by 1 base and J by 4 bases, leaving 9 bases of the junction without a gene match. CDR1 is given as GTSNPN and CDR2 as SVGIG, both from the germline V gene (reference sequence). Points on this clone: The antigen this receptor binds is unknown. Base qualities are not recorded, but no much larger clone differs from it by a single base.

Participants in the prospective study were aged roughly 18 to 89 years, lived in some 24 United States geographic areas, and enrolled through a virtual design. Cohort assignment in the prospective study relied on participant-reported clinical history from a screening survey and a study questionnaire. Exposed participants had been in contact, within 2 weeks of entering the study, with a person who had a PCR-confirmed or clinician-diagnosed case of COVID-19. In the prospective study, whole blood, serum and a nasopharyngeal or oropharyngeal swab were collected from each participant by mobile phlebotomists. Participants in the prospective study had the option to provide additional blood draws and questionnaires over an approximately 2-month period. Prospective study blood samples were shipped either frozen or at room temperature before DNA extraction.

This TCR derives from a man aged 35-49 years who had been exposed to COVID-19. Rearrangement joined TRBV30 to TRBJ2-5; 10 central nucleotides agree with TRBD2. The material sequenced was PBMCs or T cells enriched from blood (not recorded which). This receptor carries the CDR3 CAWSARLVAGGETQYF. The nucleotides read TGTGCCTGGAGTGCCCGCTTAGTAGCGGGAGGAGAGACCCAGTACTTC.